A selection of T cell receptor beta chains follows, all from one sample in a study of blood T cell dynamics during melanoma immunotherapy. Using immunoSEQ multiplex PCR, the repertoire was profiled, and TCRdb retains in-frame clones only, with some absent. The table lists around 200 clones, 85% of them singletons, with about 10% in the top ten. Material: central memory CD8+ T cells from blood, obtained from a patient treated with checkpoint blockade. The receptor source for this set is a human donor with melanoma. Both conserved end residues are part of each CDR3. D genes are given only for firm matches. Clone sizes are given selectively: once, few, many, or a class where the clone is expanded.

j_call: TRBJ2-7; d_call: NA; clone_size: NA; v_call: TRBV27; cdr3_aa: CASSETVQGRDYEQYF; cdr3_nt: TGTGCCAGCAGCGAAACCGTACAGGGGAGGGACTACGAGCAGTACTTC
j_call: TRBJ2-1; d_call: NA; clone_size: NA; v_call: TRBV28; cdr3_aa: CASHGALSADSYNEQFF; cdr3_nt: TGTGCCAGCCACGGGGCCTTGTCGGCCGACTCCTACAATGAGCAGTTCTTC
j_call: TRBJ2-1; d_call: NA; clone_size: NA; v_call: TRBV6-4; cdr3_aa: CASSEEQGSYNEQFF; cdr3_nt: TGTGCCAGCAGTGAAGAGCAGGGGTCCTACAATGAGCAGTTCTTC
j_call: TRBJ2-7; d_call: TRBD2; clone_size: few; v_call: TRBV10-2; cdr3_aa: CASSEREAAYEQYF; cdr3_nt: TGCGCCAGCAGTGAACGGGAGGCCGCCTACGAGCAGTACTTC
j_call: TRBJ2-7; d_call: NA; clone_size: NA; v_call: TRBV4-2; cdr3_aa: CASSQQKTGTYEQYF; cdr3_nt: TGTGCCAGCAGCCAACAAAAGACAGGAACCTACGAGCAGTACTTC
j_call: TRBJ2-1; d_call: NA; clone_size: NA; v_call: TRBV6-1; cdr3_aa: CASSDRPASYNEQFF; cdr3_nt: TGTGCCAGCAGTGACAGGCCAGCGTCCTACAATGAGCAGTTCTTC
j_call: TRBJ2-1; d_call: NA; clone_size: NA; v_call: TRBV4-2; cdr3_aa: CASSQDGGESYNEQFF; cdr3_nt: TGTGCCAGCAGCCAAGATGGCGGGGAGTCCTACAATGAGCAGTTCTTC
j_call: TRBJ2-1; d_call: NA; clone_size: NA; v_call: TRBV6-4; cdr3_aa: CASSDSDYNEQFF; cdr3_nt: TGTGCCAGCAGTGACTCGGACTACAATGAGCAGTTCTTC
j_call: TRBJ2-7; d_call: NA; clone_size: NA; v_call: TRBV9; cdr3_aa: CATTGPLEQYF; cdr3_nt: TGTGCCACCACCGGACCCCTCGAGCAGTACTTC
j_call: TRBJ1-3; d_call: NA; clone_size: NA; v_call: TRBV28; cdr3_aa: CASSLGPEGGRSGNTIYF; cdr3_nt: TGTGCCAGCAGTTTAGGCCCCGAGGGGGGGAGATCTGGAAACACCATATATTTT
j_call: TRBJ1-6; d_call: NA; clone_size: NA; v_call: TRBV6-1; cdr3_aa: CASSAGEGGSPLHF; cdr3_nt: TGTGCCAGCAGCGCCGGCGAGGGAGGCTCACCCCTCCACTTT
j_call: TRBJ2-1; d_call: NA; clone_size: NA; v_call: TRBV6-4; cdr3_aa: CATSGSGNYNEQFF; cdr3_nt: TGTGCCACCTCCGGGAGCGGAAATTACAATGAGCAGTTCTTC
j_call: TRBJ2-1; d_call: NA; clone_size: NA; v_call: TRBV4-1; cdr3_aa: CASSQTEYLEQFF; cdr3_nt: TGCGCCAGCAGCCAAACGGAGTATTTGGAGCAGTTCTTC
j_call: TRBJ1-2; d_call: NA; clone_size: NA; v_call: TRBV15; cdr3_aa: CATSREEGDGYTF; cdr3_nt: TGTGCCACCAGCAGAGAGGAGGGGGATGGCTACACCTTC
j_call: TRBJ1-6; d_call: NA; clone_size: NA; v_call: TRBV6-5; cdr3_aa: CASSGVPYNSPLHF; cdr3_nt: TGTGCCAGCTCCGGGGTGCCCTATAATTCACCCCTCCACTTT
j_call: TRBJ1-5; d_call: NA; clone_size: NA; v_call: TRBV4-3; cdr3_aa: CASSQGVGDPVQPQHF; cdr3_nt: TGCGCCAGCAGCCAAGGGGTTGGGGACCCTGTCCAGCCCCAGCATTTT
j_call: TRBJ2-3; d_call: TRBD1; clone_size: NA; v_call: TRBV6-4; cdr3_aa: CASSDGQDTDTQYF; cdr3_nt: TGTGCCAGCAGTGACGGACAGGACACAGATACGCAGTATTTT
j_call: TRBJ2-5; d_call: NA; clone_size: NA; v_call: TRBV28; cdr3_aa: CASSYRSPRGETQYF; cdr3_nt: TGTGCCAGCAGTTACCGGTCCCCGAGGGGGGAGACCCAGTACTTC
j_call: TRBJ2-1; d_call: NA; clone_size: NA; v_call: TRBV28; cdr3_aa: CASSPETDKYNEQFF; cdr3_nt: TGTGCCAGCAGTCCCGAGACAGATAAATACAATGAGCAGTTCTTC
j_call: TRBJ2-1; d_call: TRBD2; clone_size: NA; v_call: TRBV4-2; cdr3_aa: CASSQLLAEQYEQFF; cdr3_nt: TGTGCCAGCAGCCAGTTACTAGCGGAGCAGTATGAGCAGTTCTTC
j_call: TRBJ1-3; d_call: NA; clone_size: NA; v_call: TRBV4-3; cdr3_aa: CASSQDEQLSGNTIYF; cdr3_nt: TGCGCCAGCAGCCAAGATGAACAGCTCTCTGGAAACACCATATATTTT
j_call: TRBJ2-1; d_call: NA; clone_size: NA; v_call: TRBV6-4; cdr3_aa: CASSENNYNEQFF; cdr3_nt: TGTGCCAGCAGCGAAAATAACTACAATGAGCAGTTCTTC